This T cell receptor beta chain was captured in a study of T cells after yellow fever vaccination. V was clipped by 1 base and J by 2 bases; unmatched bases: 3. The length of the CDR3 is 15 residues. TCRdb ran MiXCR on the 5' RACE reads and lists one entry per CDR3 protein. This table holds more than 65,000 distinct CDR3 sequences, approximately 5% found once. There are many counts of this clonotype. This TCR was recovered from a man between 18 and 29 years old who received the YFV17D yellow fever vaccine. The V and J genes are TRBV12-3 or TRBV12-4 and TRBJ2-3, with TRBD1 identical over 7 bases. This material consisted of CD4+ T cells sorted from PBMCs, taken about 2 weeks after the first yellow fever vaccination. The CDR3 DNA reads TGTGCCAGCAGTTTAGGGACAGGTATCACAGATACGCAGTATTTT. Its translation is CASSLGTGITDTQYF.